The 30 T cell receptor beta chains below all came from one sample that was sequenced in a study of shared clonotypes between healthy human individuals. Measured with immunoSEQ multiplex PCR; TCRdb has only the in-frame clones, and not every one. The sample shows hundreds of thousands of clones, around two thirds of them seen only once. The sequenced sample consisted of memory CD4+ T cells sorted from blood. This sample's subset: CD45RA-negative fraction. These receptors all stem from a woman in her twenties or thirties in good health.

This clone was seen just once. The CDR3 loop reads CASRSQAQGGYTF. CDR3 nucleotides: TGTGCCAGCAGGAGCCAGGCCCAAGGAGGCTACACCTTC. The gene calls are TRBV6-6 and TRBJ1-2; D unresolved. The CDR3 contains 13 residues. V lost 6 bases and J lost 8, with 16 bases in between. Germline CDR1 reads MNHNY; CDR2 reads SVGAGI (reference sequence).

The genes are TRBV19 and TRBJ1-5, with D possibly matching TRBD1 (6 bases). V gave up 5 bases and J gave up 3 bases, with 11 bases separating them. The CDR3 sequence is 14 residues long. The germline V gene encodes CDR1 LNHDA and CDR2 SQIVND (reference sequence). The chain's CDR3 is CASSPTGFNQPQHF. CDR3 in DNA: TGTGCCAGTAGTCCAACAGGGTTCAATCAGCCCCAGCATTTT.

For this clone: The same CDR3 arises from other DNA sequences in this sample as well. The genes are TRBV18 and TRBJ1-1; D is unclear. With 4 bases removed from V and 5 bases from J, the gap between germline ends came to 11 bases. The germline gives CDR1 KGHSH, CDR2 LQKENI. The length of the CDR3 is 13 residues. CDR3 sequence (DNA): TGTGCCAGCTCACGAACGGGGAGTACTGAAGCTTTCTTT. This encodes CASSRTGSTEAFF. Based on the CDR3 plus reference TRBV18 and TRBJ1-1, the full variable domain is NAGVMQNPRHLVRRRGQEARLRCSPMKGHSHVYWYRQLPEEGLKFMVYLQKENIIDESGMPKERFSAEFPKEGPSILRIQQVVRGDSAAYFCASSRTGSTEAFFGQGTRLTVV.

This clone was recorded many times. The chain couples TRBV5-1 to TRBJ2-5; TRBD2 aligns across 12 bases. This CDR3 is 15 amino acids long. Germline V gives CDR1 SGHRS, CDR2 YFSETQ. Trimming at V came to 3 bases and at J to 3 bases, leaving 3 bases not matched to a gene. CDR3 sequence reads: CASSWRLAGEETQYF. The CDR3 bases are TGCGCCAGCAGCTGGAGACTAGCGGGAGAAGAGACCCAGTACTTC. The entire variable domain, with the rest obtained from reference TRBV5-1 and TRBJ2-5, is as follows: KAGVTQTPRYLIKTRGQQVTLSCSPISGHRSVSWYQQTPGQGLQFLFEYFSETQRNKGNFPGRFSGRQFSNSRSEMNVSTLELGDSALYLCASSWRLAGEETQYFGPGTRLLVL.

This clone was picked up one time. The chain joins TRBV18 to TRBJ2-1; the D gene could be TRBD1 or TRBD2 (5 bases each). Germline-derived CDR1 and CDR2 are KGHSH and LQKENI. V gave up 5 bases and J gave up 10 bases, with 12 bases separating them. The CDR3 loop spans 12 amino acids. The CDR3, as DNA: TGTGCCAGCTCAACCCCGGGACGAGAGCAGTTCTTC. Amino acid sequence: CASSTPGREQFF.

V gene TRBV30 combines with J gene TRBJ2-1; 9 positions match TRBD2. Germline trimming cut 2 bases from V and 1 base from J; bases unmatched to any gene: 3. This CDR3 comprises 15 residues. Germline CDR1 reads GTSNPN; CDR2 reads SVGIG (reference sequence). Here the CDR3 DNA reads TGTGCCTGGAGTTCTAGCGGGACATCCTACAATGAGCAGTTCTTC. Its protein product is CAWSSSGTSYNEQFF.

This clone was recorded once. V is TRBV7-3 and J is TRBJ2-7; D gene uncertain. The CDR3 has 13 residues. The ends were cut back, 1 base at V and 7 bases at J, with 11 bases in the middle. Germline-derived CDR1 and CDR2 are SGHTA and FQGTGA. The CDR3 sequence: CASSLKTGQEQYF. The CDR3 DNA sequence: TGTGCCAGCAGCTTAAAAACGGGCCAAGAGCAGTACTTC.

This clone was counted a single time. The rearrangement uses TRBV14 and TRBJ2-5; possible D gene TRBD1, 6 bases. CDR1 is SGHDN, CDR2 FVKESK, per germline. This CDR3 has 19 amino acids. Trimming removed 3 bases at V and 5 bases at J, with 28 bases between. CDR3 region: CASSQAGDPPTRGTETQYF. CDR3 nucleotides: TGTGCCAGCAGCCAGGCAGGGGACCCTCCCACCCGCGGTACGGAGACCCAGTACTTC.

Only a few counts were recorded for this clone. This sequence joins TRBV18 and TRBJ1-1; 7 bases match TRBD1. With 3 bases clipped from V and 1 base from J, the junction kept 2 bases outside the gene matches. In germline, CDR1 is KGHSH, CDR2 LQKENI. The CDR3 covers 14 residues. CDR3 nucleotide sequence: TGTGCCAGCTCACCCGACAGGGAGAACACTGAAGCTTTCTTT. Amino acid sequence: CASSPDRENTEAFF.

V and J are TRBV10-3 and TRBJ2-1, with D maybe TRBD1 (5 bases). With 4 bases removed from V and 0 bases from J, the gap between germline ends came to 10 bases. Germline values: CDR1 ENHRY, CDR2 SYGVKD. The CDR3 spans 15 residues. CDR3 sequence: CAISGQLSSYNEQFF. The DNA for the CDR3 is TGTGCCATCAGTGGACAGTTAAGCTCCTACAATGAGCAGTTCTTC.

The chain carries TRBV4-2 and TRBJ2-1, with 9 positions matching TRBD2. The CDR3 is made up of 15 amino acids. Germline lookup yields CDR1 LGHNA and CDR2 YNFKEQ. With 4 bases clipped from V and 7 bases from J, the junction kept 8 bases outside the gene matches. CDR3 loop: CASSRAGGPLNEQFF. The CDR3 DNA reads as TGTGCCAGCAGCCGGGCGGGAGGGCCTTTGAATGAGCAGTTCTTC.

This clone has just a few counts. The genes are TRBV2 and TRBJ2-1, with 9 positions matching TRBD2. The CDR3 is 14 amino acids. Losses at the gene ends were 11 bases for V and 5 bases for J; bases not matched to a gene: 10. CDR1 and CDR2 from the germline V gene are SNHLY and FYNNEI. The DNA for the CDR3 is TGTGCCGGCCTTGCAGGACTAGCGAACAATGAGCAGTTCTTC. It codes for CAGLAGLANNEQFF.

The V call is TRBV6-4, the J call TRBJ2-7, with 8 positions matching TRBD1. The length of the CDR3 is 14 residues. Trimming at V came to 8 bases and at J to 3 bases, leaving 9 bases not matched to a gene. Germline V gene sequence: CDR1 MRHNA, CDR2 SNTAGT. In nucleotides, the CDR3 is TGTGCCAGCGGCGGACAGGGAGGATACTACGAGCAGTACTTC. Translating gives CASGGQGGYYEQYF.

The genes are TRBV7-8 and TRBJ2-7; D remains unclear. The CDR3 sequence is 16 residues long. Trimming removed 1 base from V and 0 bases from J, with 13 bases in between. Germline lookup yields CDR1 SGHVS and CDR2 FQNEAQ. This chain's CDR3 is CASSLGDLLLSYEQYF. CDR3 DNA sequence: TGTGCCAGCAGCTTAGGAGACCTTTTGCTCTCCTACGAGCAGTACTTC.

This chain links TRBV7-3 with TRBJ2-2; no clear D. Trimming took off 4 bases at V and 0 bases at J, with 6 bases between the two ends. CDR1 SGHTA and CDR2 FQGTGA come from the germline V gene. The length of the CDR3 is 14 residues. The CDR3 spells CASSSGPNTGELFF. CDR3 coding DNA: TGTGCCAGCAGCTCTGGACCGAACACCGGGGAGCTGTTTTTT.

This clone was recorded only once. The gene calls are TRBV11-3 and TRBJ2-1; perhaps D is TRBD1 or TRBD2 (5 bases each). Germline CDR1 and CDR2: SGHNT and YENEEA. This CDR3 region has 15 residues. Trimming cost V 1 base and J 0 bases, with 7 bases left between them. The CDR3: CASSLGGTSYNEQFF. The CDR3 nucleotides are TGTGCCAGCAGCTTAGGGGGGACCTCCTACAATGAGCAGTTCTTC.

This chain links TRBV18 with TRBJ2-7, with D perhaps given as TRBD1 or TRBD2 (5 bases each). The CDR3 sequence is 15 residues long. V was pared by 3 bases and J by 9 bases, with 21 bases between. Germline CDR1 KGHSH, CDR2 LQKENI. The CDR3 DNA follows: TGTGCCAGCTCACCCAACCGGGACGGAGAAATTGGGCAGTACTTC. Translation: CASSPNRDGEIGQYF.

CDR3 DNA: TGTGCCAGCAGCTTGGACAGGGGCGTTGACACCTTC. Protein sequence: CASSLDRGVDTF. The gene calls are TRBV5-4 and TRBJ1-2; TRBD1 matches 7 bases. This CDR3 has 12 amino acids. V dropped 0 bases and J dropped 12; count of bases not matched to a gene: 5. Germline-derived CDR1 and CDR2 are SGHNT and YYREEE (reference sequence).

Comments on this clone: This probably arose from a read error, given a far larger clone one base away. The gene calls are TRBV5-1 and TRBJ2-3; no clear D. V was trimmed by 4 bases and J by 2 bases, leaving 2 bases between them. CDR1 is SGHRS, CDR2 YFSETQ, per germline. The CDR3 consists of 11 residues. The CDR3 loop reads CASSITDTQYF. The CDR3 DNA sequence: TGCGCCAGCAGCATCACAGATACGCAGTATTTT. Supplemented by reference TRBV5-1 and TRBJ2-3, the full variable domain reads KAGVTQTPRYLIKTRGQQVTLSCSPISGHRSVSWYQQTPGQGLQFLFEYFSETQRNKGNFPGRFSGRQFSNSRSEMNVSTLELGDSALYLCASSITDTQYFGPGTRLTVL.

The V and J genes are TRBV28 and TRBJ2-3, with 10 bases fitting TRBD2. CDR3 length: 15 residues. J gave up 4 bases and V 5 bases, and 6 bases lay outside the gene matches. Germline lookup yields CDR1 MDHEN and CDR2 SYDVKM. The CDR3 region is CASSTAGGSADTQYF. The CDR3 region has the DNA TGTGCCAGCAGTACAGCGGGAGGGTCGGCAGATACGCAGTATTTT.

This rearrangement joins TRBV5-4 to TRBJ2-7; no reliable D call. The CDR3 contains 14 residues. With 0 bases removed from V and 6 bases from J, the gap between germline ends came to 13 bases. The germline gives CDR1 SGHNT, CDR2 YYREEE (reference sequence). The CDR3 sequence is CASSLGRSAFEQYF. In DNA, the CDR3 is TGTGCCAGCAGCTTGGGCAGGTCTGCATTCGAGCAGTACTTC.

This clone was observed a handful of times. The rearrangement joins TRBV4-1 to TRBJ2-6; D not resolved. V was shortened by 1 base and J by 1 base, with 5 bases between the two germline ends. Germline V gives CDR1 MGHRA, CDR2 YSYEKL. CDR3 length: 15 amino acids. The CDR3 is CASSQGHSGANVLTF. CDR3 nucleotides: TGCGCCAGCAGCCAAGGGCATTCTGGGGCCAACGTCCTGACTTTC.

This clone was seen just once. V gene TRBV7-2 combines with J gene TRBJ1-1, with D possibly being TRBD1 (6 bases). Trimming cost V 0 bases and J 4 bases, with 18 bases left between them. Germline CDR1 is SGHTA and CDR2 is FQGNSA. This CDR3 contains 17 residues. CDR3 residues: CASSLAEVGAAVTEAFF. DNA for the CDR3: TGTGCCAGCAGCTTAGCGGAGGTGGGGGCGGCGGTCACTGAAGCTTTCTTT. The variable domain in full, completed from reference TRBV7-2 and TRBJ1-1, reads GAGVSQSPSNKVTEKGKDVELRCDPISGHTALYWYRQSLGQGLEFLIYFQGNSAPDKSGLPSDRFSAERTGGSVSTLTIQRTQQEDSAVYLCASSLAEVGAAVTEAFFGQGTRLTVV.

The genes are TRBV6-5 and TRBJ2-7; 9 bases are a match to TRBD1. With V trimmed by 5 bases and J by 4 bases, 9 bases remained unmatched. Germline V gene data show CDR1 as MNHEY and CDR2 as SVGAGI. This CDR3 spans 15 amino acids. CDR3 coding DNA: TGTGCCAGCAGTCGAAACCGGGACAGGGCTTACGAGCAGTACTTC. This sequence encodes CASSRNRDRAYEQYF.

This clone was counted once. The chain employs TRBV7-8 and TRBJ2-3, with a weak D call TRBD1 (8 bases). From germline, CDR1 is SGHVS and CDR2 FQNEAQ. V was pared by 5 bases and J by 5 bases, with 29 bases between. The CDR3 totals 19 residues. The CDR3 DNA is TGTGCCAGCAGCAGACTCAGGGGGCCGAGCGGGGTCAAGAAAGATACGCAGTATTTT. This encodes CASSRLRGPSGVKKDTQYF.

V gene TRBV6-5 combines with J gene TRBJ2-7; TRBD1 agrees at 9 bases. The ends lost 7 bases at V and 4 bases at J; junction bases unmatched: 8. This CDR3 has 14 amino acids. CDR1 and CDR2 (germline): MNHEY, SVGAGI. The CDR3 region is CASNTQGAKYEQYF. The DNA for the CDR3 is TGTGCCAGCAACACACAGGGGGCTAAGTACGAGCAGTACTTC.

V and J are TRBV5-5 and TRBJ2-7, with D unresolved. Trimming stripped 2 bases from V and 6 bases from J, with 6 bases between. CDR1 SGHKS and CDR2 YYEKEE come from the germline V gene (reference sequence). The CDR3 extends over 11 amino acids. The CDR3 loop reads CASSLQIEQYF. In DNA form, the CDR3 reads TGTGCCAGCAGCTTACAGATCGAGCAGTACTTC.

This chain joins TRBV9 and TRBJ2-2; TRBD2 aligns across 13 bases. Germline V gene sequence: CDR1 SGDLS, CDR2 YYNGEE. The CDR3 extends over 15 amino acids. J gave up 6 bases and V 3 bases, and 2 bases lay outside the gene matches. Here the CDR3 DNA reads TGTGCCAGCAGCGCCGGACTAGCGGGAGCCGGGGAGCTGTTTTTT. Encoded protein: CASSAGLAGAGELFF.

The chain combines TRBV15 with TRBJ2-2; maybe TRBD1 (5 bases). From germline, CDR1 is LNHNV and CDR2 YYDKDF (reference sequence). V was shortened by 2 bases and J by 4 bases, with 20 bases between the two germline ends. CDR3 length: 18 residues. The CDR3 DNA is TGTGCCACCAGCAGATTGGACATATTTGGCACGGTCACCGGGGAGCTGTTTTTT. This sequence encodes CATSRLDIFGTVTGELFF.

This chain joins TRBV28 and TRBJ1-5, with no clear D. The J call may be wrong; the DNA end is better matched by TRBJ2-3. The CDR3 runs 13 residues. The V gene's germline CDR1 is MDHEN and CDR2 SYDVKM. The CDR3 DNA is TGTGCCAGCAGTTCCGGTCCTAATCAGCCCCAGTATTTT. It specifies CASSSGPNQPQYF.